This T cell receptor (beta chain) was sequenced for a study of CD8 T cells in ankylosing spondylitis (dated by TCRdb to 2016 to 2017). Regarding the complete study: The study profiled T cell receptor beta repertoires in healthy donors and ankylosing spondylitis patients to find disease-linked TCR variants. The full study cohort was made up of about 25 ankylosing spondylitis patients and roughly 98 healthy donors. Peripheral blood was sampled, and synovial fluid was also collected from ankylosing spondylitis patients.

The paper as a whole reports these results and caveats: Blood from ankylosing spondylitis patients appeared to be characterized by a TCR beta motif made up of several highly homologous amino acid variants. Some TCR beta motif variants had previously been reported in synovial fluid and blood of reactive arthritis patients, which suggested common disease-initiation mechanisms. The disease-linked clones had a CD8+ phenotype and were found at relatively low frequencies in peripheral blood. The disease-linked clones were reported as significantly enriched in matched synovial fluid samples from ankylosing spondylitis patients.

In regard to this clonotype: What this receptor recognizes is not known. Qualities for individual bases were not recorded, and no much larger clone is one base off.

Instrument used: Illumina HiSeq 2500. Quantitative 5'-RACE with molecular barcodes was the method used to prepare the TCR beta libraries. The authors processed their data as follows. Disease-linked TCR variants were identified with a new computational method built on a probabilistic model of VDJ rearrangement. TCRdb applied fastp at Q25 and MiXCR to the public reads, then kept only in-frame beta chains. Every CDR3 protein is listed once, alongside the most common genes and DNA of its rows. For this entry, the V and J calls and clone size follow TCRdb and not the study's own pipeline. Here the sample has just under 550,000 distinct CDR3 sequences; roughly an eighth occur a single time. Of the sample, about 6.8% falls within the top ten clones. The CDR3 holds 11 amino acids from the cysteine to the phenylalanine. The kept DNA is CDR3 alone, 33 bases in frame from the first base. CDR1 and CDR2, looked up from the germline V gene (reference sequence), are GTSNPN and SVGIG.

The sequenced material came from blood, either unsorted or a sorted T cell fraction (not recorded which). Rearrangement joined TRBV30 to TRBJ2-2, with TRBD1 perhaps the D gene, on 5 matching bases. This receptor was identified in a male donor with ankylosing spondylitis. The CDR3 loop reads CARSSGGELFF. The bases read TGTGCTAGGAGTTCAGGGGGGGAGCTGTTTTTT.